These T cell receptor beta chains were read from a single sample in a study of blood T cell repertoires in COVID-19. The repertoire was sequenced with immunoSEQ multiplex PCR; TCRdb's copy has only in-frame clones and lacks some. Here the sample spans roughly 77,000 clones, 60% to 80% being singletons. Sample: peripheral blood. The origin of the receptors is a human donor in a cohort sampled during active COVID-19. Both conserved end residues are trimmed from each CDR3. Fields, in order: V gene, D gene, CDR3 protein. D genes are given only for firm matches.

TRBV10-3,NA,AISESGFRNTQY
TRBV5-1,NA,ASSLTPPETQY
TRBV2,TRBD1,ASSEVDRTYGYT
TRBV3-1/TRBV3-2,NA,ASSQGVVARYADTQY
TRBV9,TRBD1,ASSVEGASDTQY
TRBV14,TRBD1,ASSQAGTGNFFGYT
TRBV28,TRBD1,ASRAGQGRLSS
TRBV5-1,TRBD1,ASSPRQGIGSGANVLT
TRBV6-6,TRBD2,ASRRLAGGSASLNQETQY
TRBV30,NA,AWSVLGRMGYT
TRBV4-1,TRBD1,ASSQKRGPGNTEAF
TRBV7-2,TRBD2,ASSPLAGFTGELF
TRBV7-7,TRBD2,ASTQSRGVLYEQY
TRBV24-1,NA,ATSERQGRGAF
TRBV19,TRBD1,ASSIAPWTGGDEQY
TRBV14,NA,ASSTGLMASTEAF
TRBV6-2/TRBV6-3,TRBD1,ASSSPPGQGSYT
TRBV29-1,NA,SVEGAQNTEAF
TRBV6-5,NA,ASTRRAYEQY
TRBV6-6,TRBD1,ASRGRQGEDTQY
TRBV6-2/TRBV6-3,TRBD1,ASSYETGSYEQY
TRBV9,NA,ASSGYGGNTIY
TRBV18,TRBD1,ASSLQDRTEAF
TRBV27,NA,ASSLRVGYEQY
TRBV11-1,TRBD1,ASSLDRDGYT
TRBV9,NA,ASSVNPQGREQY
TRBV5-1,TRBD1,ASRKNAGQGDSPLH
TRBV9,NA,ASSPGIGNTIY
TRBV18,NA,ASSQMDSKET
TRBV28,TRBD2,ASTLAEGRGAKNIQY
TRBV28,NA,ASSLRASSYNSPLH
TRBV25-1,NA,ASRAGDYQPQH
TRBV6-2/TRBV6-3,NA,ASSYSRGTMNTEAF
TRBV5-4,TRBD2,ASSPRAGGRQSTGELF
TRBV2,NA,ASRVTANYGYT
TRBV5-4,NA,ASSLSGQGSTYEQY
TRBV28,NA,ASSPILGVVRP
TRBV18,NA,ASSPSGANVLT
TRBV7-2,NA,ASSLGGGATEAF
TRBV29-1,NA,SVEIGQTEAF
TRBV27,TRBD1,ASSGQGISNQPQH
TRBV6-5,NA,ASSPGGGGYNEQF
TRBV15,NA,ATSREAGEGEPQH
TRBV7-9,NA,ASSPRQRLNTEAF
TRBV19,NA,ASSRSSRQETQY
TRBV3-1/TRBV3-2,TRBD2,ASSQGILAGFQETQY
TRBV7-2,NA,ASSPRGGSGNTIY
TRBV2,TRBD1,ASTWDRGTNEQY
TRBV25-1,TRBD1,ASRATQGAGGEAF